This T cell receptor beta chain was identified during a study of radiotherapy plus CTLA-4 blockade in lung cancer. For the study at large: Disease control reached 31%, with objective responses in about 19%. Study-wide points: Response, reportedly, was best predicted by interferon-beta along with early blood T cell clone dynamics. An expansion of tumor-derived TCR clones occurred in blood after radiotherapy plus ipilimumab.

Turning to this clone: Its antigen is undetermined.

V dropped 0 bases and J dropped 7 bases, with 9 bases sitting between them. The CDR3 covers 13 residues. Germline V gene sequence: CDR1 MNHNS, CDR2 SASEGT. Alongside CTLA-4 blockade with ipilimumab, patients with chemo-refractory metastatic non-small-cell lung cancer received focal radiation. TCRdb keeps only in-frame clones here, not all; method: immunoSEQ multiplex PCR. The sample gives about 93,000 clones, roughly 88% of which show up once; 4% to 6% is in the top ten. The origin of this receptor is a human donor with non-small cell lung cancer that progressed on radiotherapy plus ipilimumab. Sequenced material: peripheral blood, taken from a patient treated with radiotherapy plus ipilimumab. This rearrangement joins TRBV6-1 to TRBJ1-2; the D gene is possibly TRBD1 (6 bases). The CDR3 reads CASSEAGGFGYTF. As DNA, the CDR3 is TGTGCCAGCAGTGAAGCGGGGGGCTTTGGCTACACCTTC.